This TCR beta chain was documented in a study of T cell changes during pregnancy in multiple sclerosis (dated by TCRdb to about 2019). About the investigation overall: In women with multiple sclerosis, the researchers looked at how the T cell repertoire shifted as pregnancy progressed.

The library was made by the immunoSEQ multiplex PCR assay. As stored in TCRdb, this immuneACCESS dataset retains in-frame rearrangements with V and J assigned. A fraction of the clones does not appear; measured against another copy, unresolved V genes explain less than half of the discrepancy, and the remainder lacks a known reason. The sample table records 56,000 or so clones; about 91% of these occur just once. The leading ten clones occupy approximately 1.8% of the sample. Cut back by 4 bases and 6 bases, the V and J ends lie 11 bases apart. Per the germline V gene, SGHRS is the CDR1 and YFSETQ is the CDR2. The CDR3 runs 14 residues from the cysteine to the phenylalanine. Only CDR3 DNA remains: 42 bases, in frame from the first base. Note on this clone: Its cognate antigen has yet to be identified. No base qualities exist here, and no much larger clone lies one base off it.

Recombination connected TRBV5-1 to TRBJ1-6, with the D gene call left open. This clonotype was obtained from a female donor with multiple sclerosis, enrolled in a pregnancy study. The material was peripheral blood, obtained after pregnancy. The CDR3 protein is CASSLRDLNSPLHF. The DNA is TGCGCCAGCAGCCTACGGGATCTTAATTCACCCCTCCACTTT.